The entry below gives a single TCR beta chain sequence along with its context. The data were obtained in a study of blood T cell repertoires in COVID-19. Under the authors' procedure: By means of reference gene primer amplification, nucleated cell counts were estimated. Data came from immunoSEQ multiplex PCR; TCRdb stores just in-frame clones and leaves some out. That table supplies the V and J calls and clone size; D and trimming were determined from the DNA. The sample records 130,000 to 150,000 clones, 84% being singletons. V shed 4 bases, J shed 0 bases, and the junction held 4 bases outside the gene matches. This CDR3 spans 14 amino acids. CDR1 SQVTM and CDR2 ANQGSEA come from the germline V gene.

V usage is TRBV29-1 and J usage is TRBJ1-2, with 8 bases matching TRBD1. The receptor comes from a human donor in a cohort sampled during active COVID-19. The sample was peripheral blood. The CDR3 spells CSVATGEANYGYTF. The CDR3 DNA sequence: TGCAGCGTTGCGACAGGGGAAGCTAACTATGGCTACACCTTC.